This passage covers 25 T cell receptor beta chains from one sample sequenced in a study of blood T cell repertoires in COVID-19. The assay was immunoSEQ multiplex PCR, and TCRdb's table has in-frame clones only and misses some. Counted here are about 300,000 clones, about nine tenths occurring once; the ten biggest clones make up roughly 4.5%. Source material: PBMCs or T cells enriched from blood (not recorded which). The receptors were sampled from a man under 40 who had recovered from COVID-19.

The chain uses TRBV15 and TRBJ1-3; D uncertain. V lost 2 bases to trimming and J lost 3 bases, with 17 bases between them. The CDR3 loop spans 17 amino acids. Per the germline V gene, CDR1 is LNHNV and CDR2 is YYDKDF (reference sequence). CDR3 coding DNA: TGTGCCACCAGCAGATATCCTCGTGAAGGCGGTGGAAACACCATATATTTT. It yields the protein CATSRYPREGGGNTIYF.

V and J are TRBV6-1 and TRBJ1-2; D is uncertain. Germline loops: CDR1 MNHNS, CDR2 SASEGT. V was cut by 4 bases and J by 1 base, with 7 bases left in between. This CDR3 is 13 amino acids long. CDR3 loop: CASSAVRNYGYTF. In nucleotides, the CDR3 is TGTGCCAGCAGTGCAGTACGTAACTATGGCTACACCTTC.

This chain connects TRBV5-1 to TRBJ2-4; 10 nucleotides match TRBD2. This CDR3 region has 17 residues. In germline, CDR1 is SGHRS, CDR2 YFSETQ. V was clipped by 4 bases and J by 7 bases; unmatched bases: 14. CDR3 sequence: CASSRGTSAPGGNIQYF. The CDR3, as DNA: TGCGCCAGCAGCCGGGGGACTAGCGCACCCGGGGGGAACATTCAGTACTTC.

This chain joins TRBV21-1 and TRBJ2-3; no check of the table's D call, TRBD1, against the DNA was made. TRBV21-1 is shown as a pseudogene. CDR3 length: 17 residues. The CDR3 DNA follows: TGTGCCAGCAGCACACGACGGACAGGGGTCGGAATAGATACGCAGTATTTT. It encodes CASSTRRTGVGIDTQYF.

The chain has TRBV28 and TRBJ2-7; 11 nucleotides match TRBD1. This CDR3 has 16 amino acids. The V and J ends lost 5 bases and 3 bases, in that order; junction bases with no gene match: 9. Germline V CDR1 and CDR2: MDHEN, SYDVKM. The CDR3 DNA reads TGTGCCAGCAGTCCCCCTGGACAGGGGGCGGTCTACGAGCAGTACTTC. It codes for CASSPPGQGAVYEQYF.

The count of this clone is one. V usage is TRBV10-2 and J usage is TRBJ1-5; no clear D. The CDR3 runs to 16 residues. Germline CDR1 is WSHSY and CDR2 is SAAADI. V was pared by 2 bases and J by 3 bases, with 14 bases between. The CDR3 DNA follows: TGCGCCAGCAGTGAGCCTCGGAGCAGAGCCAATCAGCCCCAGCATTTT. Its translation is CASSEPRSRANQPQHF.

This chain uses TRBV6-4 with TRBJ2-3; no firm D call. This CDR3 has 14 amino acids. Germline-derived CDR1 and CDR2 are MRHNA and SNTAGT. With 3 bases removed from V and 8 bases from J, the gap between germline ends came to 15 bases. The CDR3 sequence is CASSDIAPSGTQYF. Here the CDR3 DNA reads TGTGCCAGCAGTGATATCGCCCCCTCGGGTACGCAGTATTTT.

This chain uses TRBV28 with TRBJ1-1; D uncertain. Germline loops: CDR1 MDHEN, CDR2 SYDVKM. V lost 8 bases, J lost 7 bases, and 14 bases lay in between. This CDR3 comprises 12 residues. The CDR3 DNA reads as TGTGCCAGCGGGCCGTTCCGGATTGAAGCTTTCTTT. It encodes CASGPFRIEAFF.

The chain joins TRBV7-9 to TRBJ1-6; weak D call: TRBD1 (5 bases). Trimming took off 5 bases at V and 3 bases at J, with 8 bases between the two ends. Germline lookup yields CDR1 SEHNR and CDR2 FQNEAQ (reference sequence). The CDR3 extends over 14 amino acids. For the CDR3, the DNA is TGTGCCAGCAGCAGAGACAGCTATAATTCACCCCTCCACTTT. Encoded protein: CASSRDSYNSPLHF.

Remarks on this clone: The same CDR3 is also encoded by other DNA sequences in this sample. J is TRBJ2-1 and V is TRBV5-1, with D uncertain. This CDR3 is built from 12 residues. Per the germline V gene, CDR1 is SGHRS and CDR2 is YFSETQ. Trimming took off 2 bases at V and 7 bases at J, with 7 bases between the two ends. The CDR3 protein is CASSFTGNEQFF. The DNA of the CDR3 is TGCGCCAGCAGCTTTACCGGGAATGAGCAGTTCTTC. The variable domain in full, with the rest retrieved from reference TRBV5-1 and TRBJ2-1, is KAGVTQTPRYLIKTRGQQVTLSCSPISGHRSVSWYQQTPGQGLQFLFEYFSETQRNKGNFPGRFSGRQFSNSRSEMNVSTLELGDSALYLCASSFTGNEQFFGPGTRLTVL.

The rearrangement uses TRBV27 and TRBJ2-1; TRBD2 aligns across 16 bases. Unmatched junction bases numbered 8, after V lost 4 bases and J lost 5 bases. This CDR3 spans 18 amino acids. The germline gives CDR1 MNHEY, CDR2 SMNVEV (reference sequence). The CDR3 sequence: CASSSPGLAGGPNNEQFF. CDR3 DNA sequence: TGTGCCAGCAGTTCCCCGGGACTAGCGGGAGGGCCGAACAATGAGCAGTTCTTC.

This sequence joins TRBV5-5 and TRBJ1-2; no clear D gene. The CDR3 loop spans 14 amino acids. In germline, CDR1 is SGHKS, CDR2 YYEKEE (reference sequence). V was cut by 4 bases and J by 4 bases, with 14 bases left in between. CDR3 amino acids: CASSMGDKSYGYTF. The CDR3 bases are TGTGCCAGCAGCATGGGTGACAAGTCCTATGGCTACACCTTC.

The chain has TRBV29-1 and TRBJ2-2; no clear D. CDR3 size: 12 residues. V gave up 7 bases and J gave up 3 bases, with 9 bases separating them. Germline-derived CDR1 and CDR2 are SQVTM and ANQGSEA. The CDR3 DNA sequence: TGCAGCGCCCCCGTTGACACCGGGGAGCTGTTTTTT. This sequence encodes CSAPVDTGELFF.

The chain couples TRBV5-5 to TRBJ2-7; 9 bases align to TRBD2. V trimming: 4 bases; J trimming: 0 bases; junction bases outside the gene matches: 5. The germline V gene has CDR1 SGHKS and CDR2 YYEKEE (reference sequence). CDR3 length: 15 amino acids. As DNA, the CDR3 is TGTGCCAGCAGCATTAGCGGGGGTAGCTCCTACGAGCAGTACTTC. It yields the protein CASSISGGSSYEQYF. Full variable domain (outside the CDR3, taken from reference TRBV5-5 and TRBJ2-7): DAGVTQSPTHLIKTRGQQVTLRCSPISGHKSVSWYQQVLGQGPQFIFQYYEKEERGRGNFPDRFSARQFPNYSSELNVNALLLGDSALYLCASSISGGSSYEQYFGPGTRLTVT.

In DNA form, the CDR3 reads TGTGCCAGCAGACTAGCGGGGGGCCCGAACACCGGGGAGCTGTTTTTT. It translates to CASRLAGGPNTGELFF. This sequence joins TRBV7-9 and TRBJ2-2, with TRBD2 matching over 12 bases. The CDR3 totals 16 residues. Germline-derived CDR1 and CDR2 are SEHNR and FQNEAQ (reference sequence). Unmatched junction bases numbered 2, after V lost 6 bases and J lost 0 bases.

The chain links TRBV29-1 to TRBJ2-2, with D perhaps matching TRBD2 (7 bases). The germline V gene has CDR1 SQVTM and CDR2 ANQGSEA. V lost 6 bases to trimming and J lost 6 bases, with 20 bases between them. The CDR3 has 15 amino acids. Written as DNA, the CDR3 is TGCAGCGTGATGGACCGGGGGGCTGCGTCCGGGGAGCTGTTTTTT. It specifies CSVMDRGAASGELFF.

CDR3 nucleotides: TGTGCCAGCACCACTAGCGCCAATGAGCAGTTCTTC. This gives the protein CASTTSANEQFF. V is TRBV12-3 or TRBV12-4 and J is TRBJ2-1; the match to TRBD2 covers 7 bases. After removal of 7 bases from V and 6 bases from J, the junction contained 3 bases not matched to a gene. This CDR3 is built from 12 residues.

This rearrangement joins TRBV15 to TRBJ2-5; the match to TRBD1 covers 8 bases. In germline, CDR1 is LNHNV, CDR2 YYDKDF (reference sequence). There are 15 residues in the CDR3. With 5 bases clipped from V and 5 bases from J, the junction kept 10 bases outside the gene matches. The CDR3 loop reads CATSGGQALGETQYF. The DNA for the CDR3 is TGTGCCACCAGCGGGGGACAGGCCCTGGGGGAGACCCAGTACTTC.

The rearrangement links TRBV9 to TRBJ1-4; possible D gene TRBD1, 6 bases. Germline values: CDR1 SGDLS, CDR2 YYNGEE. The V end lost 0 bases, the J end lost 4 bases, and 13 bases lay between the germline ends. The CDR3 loop spans 16 amino acids. CDR3 region: CASSVEVQGNNEKLFF. For the CDR3, the DNA is TGTGCCAGCAGCGTAGAGGTACAGGGAAATAATGAAAAACTGTTTTTT.

The rearrangement links TRBV4-1 to TRBJ1-2; no clear D. There are 15 residues in the CDR3. V was pared by 5 bases and J by 3 bases, with 16 bases between. CDR1 and CDR2 from the germline V gene are MGHRA and YSYEKL. The CDR3 nucleotides read TGCGCCAGCAGCGATGAGGGTGGAATGGACTATGGCTACACCTTC. Encoded protein: CASSDEGGMDYGYTF.

The chain couples TRBV9 to TRBJ2-5, with D unresolved. The V and J ends lost 0 bases and 5 bases respectively, with 8 bases between them. CDR3 size: 13 residues. Germline CDR1 SGDLS, CDR2 YYNGEE. The CDR3 region is CASSVAGKETQYF. DNA for the CDR3: TGTGCCAGCAGCGTAGCAGGCAAGGAGACCCAGTACTTC. The variable domain in full, completed from reference TRBV9 and TRBJ2-5, reads DSGVTQTPKHLITATGQRVTLRCSPRSGDLSVYWYQQSLDQGLQFLIQYYNGEERAKGNILERFSAQQFPDLHSELNLSSLELGDSALYFCASSVAGKETQYFGPGTRLLVL.

The rearrangement uses TRBV3-1 (or the pseudogene TRBV3-2) and TRBJ1-2; D remains ambiguous. CDR1 is LGHDT and CDR2 is YNNKEL in the germline V gene (reference sequence). Trimming cost V 2 bases and J 7 bases, with 8 bases left between them. The CDR3 runs to 12 residues. This CDR3 is CASSQRDRGYTF. The CDR3 DNA reads TGTGCCAGCAGCCAACGGGATCGTGGCTACACCTTC.

V gene TRBV5-1 combines with J gene TRBJ2-3; D is uncertain. There are 13 residues in the CDR3. CDR1 is SGHRS, CDR2 YFSETQ, per germline. Trimming took 2 bases from V and 4 from J, leaving 8 bases between them. CDR3 DNA: TGCGCCAGCAGCTTCCTAGTCGCAGATACGCAGTATTTT. This sequence encodes CASSFLVADTQYF.

This chain links TRBV9 with TRBJ2-7; 8 bases map to TRBD2. After removal of 4 bases from V and 0 bases from J, the junction contained 3 bases not matched to a gene. The CDR3 loop spans 14 amino acids. Germline assignment: CDR1 SGDLS and CDR2 YYNGEE. The CDR3 loop reads CASSLLADSYEQYF. For the CDR3, the DNA is TGTGCCAGCAGCTTACTAGCGGACTCCTACGAGCAGTACTTC.

V usage is TRBV7-2 and J usage is TRBJ1-4, with TRBD1 matching 12 bases. The J segment lost 7 bases and the V segment lost 1 base, leaving 7 bases of the junction unmatched. The CDR3 loop spans 17 amino acids. Germline V gene data show CDR1 as SGHTA and CDR2 as FQGNSA. The CDR3 DNA sequence: TGTGCCAGCAGCTTAGGAGGGACAGGGGGCGTGGGTGAAAAACTGTTTTTT. It is translated as CASSLGGTGGVGEKLFF.